This paragraph covers one T cell receptor (beta chain) sequence. Its antigen is currently unknown. After removal of 4 bases from V and 1 base from J, the junction contained 5 bases not matched to a gene. The CDR3 totals 15 residues. Per germline, CDR1 MGHDK and CDR2 SYGVNS. The data were obtained in a study of cytomegalovirus exposure and HLA in healthy donors. Vbeta (60) and Jbeta (13) primers were used in the PCR. Sequencing used immunoSEQ multiplex PCR; TCRdb keeps in-frame clones, though not all of them. This table has around 150,000 clones, 70% to 80% appearing once. General study findings and limits: For TCR beta chains, V- and J-gene trimming was later linked to a missense DCLRE1C variant.

The sequenced sample was PBMCs. The TCR originated in a middle-aged man in good health and CMV-seropositive. The chain recombines TRBV25-1 with TRBJ1-1; TRBD1 agrees at 8 bases. The CDR3 loop reads CASSVAQGGNTEAFF. The CDR3 DNA is TGTGCCAGCAGTGTAGCACAGGGGGGGAACACTGAAGCTTTCTTT.